This T cell receptor (beta chain) emerged from a study of breast tumors, draining lymph nodes, adjacent tissues. General observations from the study: Data fit most tumor T cells coming from lymph node, expanding in tumor. Data only fit, rather than demonstrated, lymph node origin of most tumor T cells.

Breast cancer patients provided tissue from their axillary draining lymph nodes. Germline CDR1 reads KGHSH; CDR2 reads LQKENI. The length of the CDR3 is 13 residues. V lost 2 bases to trimming and J lost 4 bases, with 8 bases between them. One entry per CDR3 protein, called by TCRdb with MiXCR from the multiplex PCR reads. The sample has some 170,000 distinct CDR3 sequences; 25% to 40% are singletons. This clonotype was picked up a small number of times. Its matching antigen is unknown. The chain links TRBV18 to TRBJ2-5; perhaps TRBD2 as D (5 bases). The material sequenced was axillary lymph node tissue. The source is a female donor with breast cancer. Some clones in this sample may be carry-over from other donors' samples. The CDR3 sequence: CASSPGGLETQYF. The CDR3 DNA follows: TGTGCCAGCTCACCAGGAGGCCTAGAGACCCAGTACTTC.